The rows below give T cell receptor beta chains drawn from one sample of a study of cytomegalovirus exposure and HLA in healthy donors. TCRdb keeps only in-frame clones here, not all; method: immunoSEQ multiplex PCR. Counted here are about 160,000 clones, roughly 81% occurring once; the ten biggest clones make up roughly an eighth. Sequencing was carried out using PBMCs. The receptors come from a woman aged 45-60 years in good health and CMV-seronegative. The CDR3 runs from the conserved cysteine through the conserved F or W. D genes are given only for firm matches. Rows give clone size only sometimes, using once, few, many, or a class for an expanded clone.

once	TRBV30	TRBJ1-1	-	CAWSLGRDTEAFF
-	TRBV6-5	TRBJ1-2	-	CASRSGVLDGYTF
-	TRBV21-1	TRBJ2-7	-	CASSRPIRDRGYEQYF
once	TRBV5-4	TRBJ1-1	TRBD1	CASSRRRDRGLTEAFF
-	TRBV2	TRBJ2-7	TRBD1	CASRGQGAGDQHF
-	TRBV9	TRBJ2-2	TRBD1	CASTGQGTGELFF
-	TRBV2	TRBJ2-7	-	CASTLGRDHEQYF
once	TRBV29-1	TRBJ2-1	TRBD1	CSVLKDRGSNEQFF
-	TRBV29-1	TRBJ1-1	TRBD1	CSVARQGARTEAFF
-	TRBV7-9	TRBJ2-7	TRBD2	CSSSFPPGGAPYEQYF
-	TRBV29-1	TRBJ2-7	TRBD2	CSASEGAGGYEQYF
-	TRBV2	TRBJ2-1	TRBD1	CASSVSGQVWSSYNEQFF
-	TRBV6-5	TRBJ2-3	-	CASSYSTGSGGYTQYF
-	TRBV7-2	TRBJ2-7	-	CASSLDLAREQYF
once	TRBV10-3	TRBJ2-1	TRBD2	CAIRGEPGTSGSQNEQFF
-	TRBV5-1	TRBJ1-1	TRBD1	CASSPGDRVHTEAFF
-	TRBV5-6	TRBJ1-1	-	CASSSWHRTNTEAFF
-	TRBV7-2	TRBJ2-7	-	CASSFSGQPYEQYF
-	TRBV5-6	TRBJ1-2	-	CASGEGRILTKGYTF
-	TRBV5-4	TRBJ2-1	-	CASSSGGNEQFF
-	TRBV4-1	TRBJ1-3	-	CASSQDGARGNTIYF
once	TRBV6-1	TRBJ2-3	TRBD1	CASSDSGTGGFSTDTQYF
-	TRBV15	TRBJ2-2	-	CATSTSTERELFF
-	TRBV19	TRBJ1-2	TRBD1	CACAAQGAKGYTF
-	TRBV30	TRBJ2-2	-	CAWSRARGQIFTGELFF
-	TRBV23-1	TRBJ2-7	TRBD1	CASSPSGQGSYEQYF
-	TRBV30	TRBJ2-7	TRBD2	CAWSGLAGAYEQYF
few	TRBV5-4	TRBJ1-3	-	CASSLTGNSGNTIYF
once	TRBV19	TRBJ2-7	TRBD2	CASSRAGGPHEQYF
-	TRBV7-9	TRBJ1-1	-	CPSSRAVGTEAFF
-	TRBV18	TRBJ1-5	-	CASSPSGGNQPQHF
once	TRBV6-1	TRBJ2-7	TRBD1	CASSASGTGGAGQYF
-	TRBV10-3	TRBJ2-1	TRBD2	CAISYTGTSGSWVEQFF
-	TRBV6-5	TRBJ2-1	TRBD2	CASKGEGHGEQFF
-	TRBV10-3	TRBJ1-1	TRBD1	CAISGGQVMNTEAFF
-	TRBV7-2	TRBJ1-2	TRBD1	CASSRGQGAGYGYTF